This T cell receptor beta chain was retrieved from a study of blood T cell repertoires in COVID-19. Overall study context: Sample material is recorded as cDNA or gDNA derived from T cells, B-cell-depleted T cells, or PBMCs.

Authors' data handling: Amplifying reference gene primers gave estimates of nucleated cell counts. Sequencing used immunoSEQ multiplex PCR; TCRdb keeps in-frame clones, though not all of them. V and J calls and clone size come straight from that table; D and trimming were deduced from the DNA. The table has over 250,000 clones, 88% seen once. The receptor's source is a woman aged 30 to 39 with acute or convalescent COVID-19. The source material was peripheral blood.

CDR3 sequence: CASSYLPGPFTGELFF. CDR3 coding DNA: TGTGCCAGCAGTTATTTGCCAGGCCCCTTCACCGGGGAGCTGTTTTTT. This rearrangement joins TRBV6-2 or TRBV6-3 to TRBJ2-2; D gene ambiguous. V lost 3 bases and J 4 bases, leaving 15 bases between the germline ends. Germline V gene data show CDR1 as MNHEY and CDR2 as SVGEGT. The CDR3 sequence is 16 residues long.